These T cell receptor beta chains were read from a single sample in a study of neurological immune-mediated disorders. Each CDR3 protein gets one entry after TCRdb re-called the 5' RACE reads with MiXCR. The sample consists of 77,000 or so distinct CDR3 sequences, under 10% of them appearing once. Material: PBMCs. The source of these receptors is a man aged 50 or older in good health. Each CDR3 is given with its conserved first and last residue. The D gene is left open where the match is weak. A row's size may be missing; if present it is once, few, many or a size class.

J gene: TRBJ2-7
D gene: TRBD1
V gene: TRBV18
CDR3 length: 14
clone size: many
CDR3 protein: CASSPQGQGSEQYF
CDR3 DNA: TGTGCCAGCTCACCACAGGGACAGGGTAGCGAGCAGTACTTC

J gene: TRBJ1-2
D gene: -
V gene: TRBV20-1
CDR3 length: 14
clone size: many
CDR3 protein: CSAREGGQIRGYTF
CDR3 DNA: TGCAGTGCTAGAGAAGGAGGCCAGATACGCGGCTACACCTTC

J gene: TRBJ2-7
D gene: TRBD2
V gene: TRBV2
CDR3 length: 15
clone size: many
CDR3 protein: CASSEDLAGLYEQYF
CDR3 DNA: TGTGCCAGCAGTGAAGACCTAGCGGGACTTTACGAGCAGTACTTC

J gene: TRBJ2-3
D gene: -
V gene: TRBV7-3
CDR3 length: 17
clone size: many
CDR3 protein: CASSSRGTVSGTDTQYF
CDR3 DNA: TGTGCCAGCAGCTCCCGGGGTACGGTCTCCGGCACAGATACGCAGTATTTT

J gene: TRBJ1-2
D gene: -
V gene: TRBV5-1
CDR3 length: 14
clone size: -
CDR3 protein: CATRGGGPVEGYTF
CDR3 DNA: TGTGCCACCAGGGGTGGGGGCCCAGTTGAAGGCTACACCTTC

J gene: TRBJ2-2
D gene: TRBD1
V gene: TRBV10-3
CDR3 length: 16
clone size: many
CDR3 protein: CAIRPGQGINTGELFF
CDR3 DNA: TGTGCCATCAGGCCGGGACAGGGAATCAACACCGGGGAGCTGTTTTTT

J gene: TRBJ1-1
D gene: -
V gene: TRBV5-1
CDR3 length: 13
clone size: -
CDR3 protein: CASSFGGDTEAFF
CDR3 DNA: TGCGCCAGCAGCTTCGGAGGGGACACTGAAGCTTTCTTT

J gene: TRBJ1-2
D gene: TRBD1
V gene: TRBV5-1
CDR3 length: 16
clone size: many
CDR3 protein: CASSPVPGQSNYGYTF
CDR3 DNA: TGCGCCAGCAGCCCCGTCCCGGGACAGAGTAACTATGGCTACACCTTC

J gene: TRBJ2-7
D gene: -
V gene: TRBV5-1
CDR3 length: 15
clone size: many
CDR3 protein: CASSFTGTVSNEQYF
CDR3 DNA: TGCGCCAGCAGCTTCACAGGGACCGTGAGCAACGAGCAGTACTTC

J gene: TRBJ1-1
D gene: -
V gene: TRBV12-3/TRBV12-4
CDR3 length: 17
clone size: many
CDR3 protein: CASSLFKRAGKNTEAFF
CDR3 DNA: TGTGCCAGCAGTTTATTTAAACGGGCAGGGAAGAACACTGAAGCTTTCTTT

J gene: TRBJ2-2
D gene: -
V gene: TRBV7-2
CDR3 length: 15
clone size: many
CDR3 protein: CASRRGGGNTGELFF
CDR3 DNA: TGTGCCAGCAGGCGGGGAGGGGGCAACACCGGGGAGCTGTTTTTT

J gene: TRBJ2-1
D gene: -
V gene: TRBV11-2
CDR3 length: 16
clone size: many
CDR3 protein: CASSLWRTLSYNEQFF
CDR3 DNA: TGTGCCAGCAGCTTGTGGAGGACCCTATCCTACAATGAGCAGTTCTTC

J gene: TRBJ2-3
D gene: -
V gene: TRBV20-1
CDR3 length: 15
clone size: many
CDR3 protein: CSAPSAERLADTQYF
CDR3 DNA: TGCAGTGCGCCTAGCGCAGAGAGGTTAGCAGATACGCAGTATTTT

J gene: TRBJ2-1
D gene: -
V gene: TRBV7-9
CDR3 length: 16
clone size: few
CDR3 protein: CASSLVWASVDNEQFF
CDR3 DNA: TGTGCCAGCAGCTTAGTATGGGCTAGCGTTGACAATGAGCAGTTCTTC

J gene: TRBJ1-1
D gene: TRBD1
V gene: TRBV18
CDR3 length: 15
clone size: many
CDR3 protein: CASSPPNRGNTEAFF
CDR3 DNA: TGTGCCAGCTCACCACCTAACAGGGGGAACACTGAAGCTTTCTTT

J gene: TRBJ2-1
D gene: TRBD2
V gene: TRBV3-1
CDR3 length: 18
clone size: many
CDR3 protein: CASSLGLAGLRRHNEQFF
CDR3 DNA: TGTGCCAGCAGCCTGGGACTAGCGGGCCTACGTAGGCACAATGAGCAGTTCTTC

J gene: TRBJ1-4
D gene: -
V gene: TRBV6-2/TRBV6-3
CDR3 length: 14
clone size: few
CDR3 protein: CASISAGFGEKLFF
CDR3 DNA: TGTGCCAGCATCTCCGCAGGGTTTGGTGAAAAACTGTTTTTT

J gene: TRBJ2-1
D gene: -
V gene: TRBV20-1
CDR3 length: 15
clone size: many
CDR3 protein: CSARELELSYNEQFF
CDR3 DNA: TGCAGTGCTAGAGAACTCGAACTCTCCTACAATGAGCAGTTCTTC

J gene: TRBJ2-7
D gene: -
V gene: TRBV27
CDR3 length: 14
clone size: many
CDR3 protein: CASSNRRGSYEQYF
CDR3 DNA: TGTGCCAGCAGTAACCGACGGGGGAGCTACGAGCAGTACTTC

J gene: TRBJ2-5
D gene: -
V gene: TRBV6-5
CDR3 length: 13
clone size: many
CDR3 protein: CASRGGGGETQYF
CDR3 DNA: TGTGCCAGCAGGGGGGGAGGAGGGGAGACCCAGTACTTC

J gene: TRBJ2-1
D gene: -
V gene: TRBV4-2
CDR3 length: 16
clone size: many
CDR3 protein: CASSQGVALSNNEQFF
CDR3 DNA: TGTGCCAGCAGCCAAGGCGTTGCCCTATCCAACAATGAGCAGTTCTTC

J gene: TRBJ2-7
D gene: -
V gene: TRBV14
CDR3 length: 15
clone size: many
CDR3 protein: CASSQIGGSGYEQYF
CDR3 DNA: TGTGCCAGCAGCCAAATTGGGGGGAGTGGGTACGAGCAGTACTTC

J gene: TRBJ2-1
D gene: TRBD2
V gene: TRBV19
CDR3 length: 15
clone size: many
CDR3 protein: CASSITPSGSHEQFF
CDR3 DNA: TGTGCCAGTAGTATAACGCCTAGCGGGAGCCATGAGCAGTTCTTC

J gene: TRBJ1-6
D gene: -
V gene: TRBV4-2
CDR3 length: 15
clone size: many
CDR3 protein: CASSSVVGSNSPLHF
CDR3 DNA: TGTGCCAGCAGCAGTGTAGTCGGAAGCAATTCACCCCTCCACTTT

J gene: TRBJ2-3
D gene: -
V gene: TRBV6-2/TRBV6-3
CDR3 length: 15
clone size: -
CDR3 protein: CASSGQRAYTDTQYF
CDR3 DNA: TGTGCCAGCAGCGGCCAGAGGGCATACACAGATACGCAGTATTTT

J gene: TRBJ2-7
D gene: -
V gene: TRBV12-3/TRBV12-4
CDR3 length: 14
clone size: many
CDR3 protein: CASSRTANSYEQYF
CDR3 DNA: TGTGCCAGCAGTAGGACAGCAAACTCCTACGAGCAGTACTTC

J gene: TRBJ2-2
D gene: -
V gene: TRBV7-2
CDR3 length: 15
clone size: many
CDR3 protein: CASSRVQGYTGELFF
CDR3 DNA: TGTGCCAGCAGCCGCGTGCAGGGGTACACCGGGGAGCTGTTTTTT

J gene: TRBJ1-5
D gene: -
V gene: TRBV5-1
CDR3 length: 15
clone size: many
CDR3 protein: CASSSSGLSNQPQHF
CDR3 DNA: TGCGCCAGCAGCTCCTCGGGGCTGAGCAATCAGCCCCAGCATTTT

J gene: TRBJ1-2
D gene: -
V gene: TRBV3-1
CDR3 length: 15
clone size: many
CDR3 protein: CASSPRRLEGYGYTF
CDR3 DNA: TGTGCCAGCAGCCCCCGGCGGCTGGAGGGGTATGGCTACACCTTC

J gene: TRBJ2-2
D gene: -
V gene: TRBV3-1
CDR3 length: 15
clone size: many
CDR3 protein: CASSQDRVVSGELFF
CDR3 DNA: TGTGCCAGCAGCCAAGATCGGGTAGTCTCCGGGGAGCTGTTTTTT

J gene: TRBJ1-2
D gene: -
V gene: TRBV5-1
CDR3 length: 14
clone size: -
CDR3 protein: CASRCNSDFYGYTF
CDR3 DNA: TGCGCCAGCAGGTGCAACAGTGACTTTTACGGCTACACCTTC

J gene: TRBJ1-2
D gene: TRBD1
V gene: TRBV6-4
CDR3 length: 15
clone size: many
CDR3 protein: CASKKTGLTNYGYTF
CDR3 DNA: TGTGCCAGCAAAAAGACAGGGCTTACTAACTATGGCTACACCTTC

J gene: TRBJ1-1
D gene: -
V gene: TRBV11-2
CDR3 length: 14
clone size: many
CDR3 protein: CASSFGQVNTEAFF
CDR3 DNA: TGTGCCAGCAGCTTCGGACAAGTGAACACTGAAGCTTTCTTT

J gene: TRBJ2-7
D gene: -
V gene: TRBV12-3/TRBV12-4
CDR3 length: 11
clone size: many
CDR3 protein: CVSTRGIWQYF
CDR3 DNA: TGTGTCAGCACCCGGGGCATATGGCAGTACTTC

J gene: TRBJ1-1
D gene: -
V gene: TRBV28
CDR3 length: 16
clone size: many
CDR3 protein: CASSPGRTNRVTEAFF
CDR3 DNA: TGTGCCAGCAGCCCGGGACGGACGAACAGAGTCACTGAAGCTTTCTTT

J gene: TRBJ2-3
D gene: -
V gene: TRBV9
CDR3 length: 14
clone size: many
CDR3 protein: CASSVVGGADTQYF
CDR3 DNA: TGTGCCAGCAGCGTAGTTGGTGGGGCAGATACGCAGTATTTT

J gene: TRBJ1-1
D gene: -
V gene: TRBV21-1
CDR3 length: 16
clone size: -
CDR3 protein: CASSKVGSQGAGGAFF
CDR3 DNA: TGTGCCAGCAGCAAAGTGGGGTCGCAGGGGGCCGGGGGAGCTTTCTTT

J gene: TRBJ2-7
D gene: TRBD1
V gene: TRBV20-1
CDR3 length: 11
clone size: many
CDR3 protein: CSARTDRAQHF
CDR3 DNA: TGCAGTGCTAGAACCGACAGGGCCCAGCACTTC

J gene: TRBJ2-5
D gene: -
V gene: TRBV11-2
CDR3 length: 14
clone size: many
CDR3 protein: CASSLVGASETQYF
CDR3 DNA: TGTGCCAGCAGCTTAGTTGGGGCGTCTGAGACCCAGTACTTC

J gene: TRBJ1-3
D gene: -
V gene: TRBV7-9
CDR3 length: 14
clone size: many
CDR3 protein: CASSFWEAGNTIYF
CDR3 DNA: TGTGCCAGCAGCTTCTGGGAGGCTGGAAACACCATATATTTT

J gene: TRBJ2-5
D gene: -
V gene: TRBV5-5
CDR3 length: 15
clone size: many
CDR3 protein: CASTLMGQGQETQYF
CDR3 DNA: TGTGCCAGCACCCTTATGGGGCAGGGGCAAGAGACCCAGTACTTC

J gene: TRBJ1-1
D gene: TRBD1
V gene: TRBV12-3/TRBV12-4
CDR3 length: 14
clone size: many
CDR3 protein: CASKRTGGETEAFF
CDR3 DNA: TGTGCCAGCAAACGGACAGGGGGGGAGACTGAAGCTTTCTTT

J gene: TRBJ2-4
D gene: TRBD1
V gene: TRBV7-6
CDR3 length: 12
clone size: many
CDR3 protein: CATGTGGNIQYF
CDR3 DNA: TGTGCTACTGGGACAGGGGGTAATATTCAGTACTTC

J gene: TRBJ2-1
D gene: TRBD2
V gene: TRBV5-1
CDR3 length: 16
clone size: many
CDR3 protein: CASSLATGGLNNEQFF
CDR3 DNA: TGCGCCAGCAGCTTAGCCACGGGGGGACTAAACAATGAGCAGTTCTTC

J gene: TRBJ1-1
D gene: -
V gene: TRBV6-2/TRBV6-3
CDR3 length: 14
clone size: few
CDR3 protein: CASSWRGTGTEAFF
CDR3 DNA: TGTGCCAGCAGTTGGAGAGGGACGGGGACTGAAGCTTTCTTT

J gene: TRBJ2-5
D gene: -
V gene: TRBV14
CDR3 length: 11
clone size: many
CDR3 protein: CASSQKETQYF
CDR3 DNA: TGTGCCAGCAGCCAAAAAGAGACCCAGTACTTC

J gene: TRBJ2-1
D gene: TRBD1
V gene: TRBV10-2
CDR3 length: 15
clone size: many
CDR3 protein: CASSDGTGGRNEQFF
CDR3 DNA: TGCGCCAGCAGCGACGGGACAGGGGGCCGAAATGAGCAGTTCTTC